The TCR beta chain described here comes from a study of T cell changes during pregnancy in multiple sclerosis. This clone was detected only once. This CDR3 has 13 residues. Germline CDR1 and CDR2: SGHDN and FVKESK. Trimming stripped 0 bases from V and 1 base from J, with 3 bases between. Clones were sequenced by immunoSEQ multiplex PCR, and TCRdb holds only the in-frame ones, with some missing. The sample lists some 120,000 clones, about 94% occurring once. This material consisted of peripheral blood, taken in the third trimester of pregnancy. The chain has TRBV14 and TRBJ1-2; the D is unclear. This clonotype originated in a female donor with multiple sclerosis, enrolled in a pregnancy study. The CDR3: CASSQDVNYGYTF. CDR3 nucleotide sequence: TGTGCCAGCAGCCAAGACGTTAACTATGGCTACACCTTC.